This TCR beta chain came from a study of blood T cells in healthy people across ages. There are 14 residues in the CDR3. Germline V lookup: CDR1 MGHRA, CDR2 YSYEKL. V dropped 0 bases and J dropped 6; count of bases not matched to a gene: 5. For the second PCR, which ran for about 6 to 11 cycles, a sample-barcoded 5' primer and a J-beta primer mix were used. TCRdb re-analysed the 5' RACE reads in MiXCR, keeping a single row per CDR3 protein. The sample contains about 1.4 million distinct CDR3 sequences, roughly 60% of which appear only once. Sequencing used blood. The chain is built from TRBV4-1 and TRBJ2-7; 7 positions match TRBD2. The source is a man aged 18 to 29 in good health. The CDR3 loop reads CASSQEGGVGEQYF. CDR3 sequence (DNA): TGCGCCAGCAGCCAAGAGGGGGGGGTCGGCGAGCAGTACTTC.